The 24 T cell receptor beta chains reported below all come from one sample, sequenced in a study of blood T cells in healthy people across ages. A J-beta primer mix and a sample-barcoded 5' primer were used in a second PCR of roughly 6 to 11 cycles. MiXCR, run by TCRdb on the 5' RACE reads, gives a single entry per CDR3 protein. The data hold roughly 1.4 million distinct CDR3 sequences, with roughly 59% observed a single time. The sequenced material came from blood. The receptors here all came from a man aged 18 to 30 in good health.

This clonotype has a handful of counts. The chain links TRBV20-1 to TRBJ2-7; the D gene is possibly TRBD2 (6 bases). V lost 3 bases and J lost 4, with 10 bases in between. From germline, CDR1 is DFQATT and CDR2 SNEGSKA (reference sequence). The CDR3 extends over 12 amino acids. The CDR3 DNA follows: TGCAGTGCTAGTGAGGGGAGGTACGAGCAGTACTTC. Translated: CSASEGRYEQYF.

The chain uses TRBV10-1 and TRBJ2-2; D may be TRBD1 (6 bases). Germline V gene sequence: CDR1 WNHNN, CDR2 SYGVQD (reference sequence). The CDR3 has 18 amino acids. Trimming stripped 2 bases from V and 2 bases from J, with 18 bases between. This CDR3 reads CASSETPTGPLNTGELFF. In nucleotides, the CDR3 is TGCGCCAGCAGTGAGACCCCAACAGGGCCTCTTAACACCGGGGAGCTGTTTTTT.

V usage is TRBV6-2 or TRBV6-3 and J usage is TRBJ2-6, with D possibly TRBD1 on 6 matching bases. The CDR3 contains 15 residues. Germline assignment: CDR1 MNHEY and CDR2 SVGEGT. The V end lost 8 bases, the J end lost 4 bases, and 15 bases lay between the germline ends. The CDR3 spells CASSTTGKGANVLTF. The CDR3 DNA sequence: TGTGCCAGCTCAACAACAGGGAAAGGGGCCAACGTCCTGACTTTC.

The CDR3 spells CSVEGPGQSYEQYF. CDR3 bases: TGCAGCGTGGAGGGTCCGGGACAATCCTACGAGCAGTACTTC. The rearrangement joins TRBV29-1 to TRBJ2-7; D tentatively reads TRBD1 or TRBD2 (6 bases each). This CDR3 spans 14 amino acids. The V gene lost 6 bases and the J gene lost 1 base, with 16 bases spanning the gap. In germline, CDR1 is SQVTM, CDR2 ANQGSEA.

The genes are TRBV6-5 and TRBJ2-4; 9 nucleotides align to TRBD2. Germline trimming cut 0 bases from V and 8 bases from J; bases unmatched to any gene: 11. The CDR3 has 17 amino acids. Germline V gene lookup returns CDR1 MNHEY and CDR2 SVGAGI. Written as DNA, the CDR3 is TGTGCCAGCAGTTACTCGATGAGCGCGGGAGGGCTTCACATTCAGTACTTC. Encoded protein: CASSYSMSAGGLHIQYF.

The CDR3, as DNA: TGTGCCAGCAGCCCCGCGGGGCAAAAACTGTTTTTT. Amino acid sequence: CASSPAGQKLFF. The V and J genes are TRBV9 and TRBJ1-4; possibly TRBD1 for D (5 bases). With 4 bases removed from V and 9 bases from J, the gap between germline ends came to 10 bases. Germline V lookup: CDR1 SGDLS, CDR2 YYNGEE. The CDR3 extends over 12 amino acids.

This clonotype appeared a few times. The chain recombines TRBV6-6 with TRBJ2-7; possibly TRBD2 for D (6 bases). Trimming pared 7 bases from V and 0 bases from J, leaving 16 bases between. CDR1 and CDR2 (germline): MNHNY, SVGAGI (reference sequence). The CDR3 sequence is 15 residues long. CDR3 coding DNA: TGTGCCAGCACCAAATCTAGCGCCAGCTCCTACGAGCAGTACTTC. Protein: CASTKSSASSYEQYF.

The genes are TRBV7-9 and TRBJ2-3, with D possibly matching TRBD2 (6 bases). Trimming stripped 1 base from V and 3 bases from J, with 11 bases between. This CDR3 has 15 amino acids. CDR1 and CDR2 (germline): SEHNR, FQNEAQ (reference sequence). This CDR3 reads CASSLGGDLTDTQYF. DNA for the CDR3: TGTGCCAGCAGCTTAGGGGGGGATCTGACAGATACGCAGTATTTT.

This clonotype occurred a few times. The chain recombines TRBV11-1 with TRBJ2-7, with TRBD1 matching 8 bases. Germline CDR1 and CDR2: SGHAT and FQDESV (reference sequence). After removal of 4 bases from V and 2 bases from J, the junction contained 7 bases not matched to a gene. The CDR3 is made up of 15 amino acids. This CDR3 reads CASSSRQGTPYEQYF. The CDR3 DNA reads as TGTGCCAGCAGCTCGAGACAGGGGACTCCCTACGAGCAGTACTTC.

The table lists this clonotype with many counts. The junction departs from germline at one end; a sequencing error may be responsible. J is TRBJ1-2 and V is TRBV5-1, with 8 bases fitting TRBD1. CDR1 and CDR2 from the germline V gene are SGHRS and YFSETQ. The CDR3 loop spans 13 amino acids. The CDR3 DNA reads TGTGCCAGCAGCCTAGGGACAGGCTATGGCTACACCTTC. It is translated as CASSLGTGYGYTF.

The chain joins TRBV10-3 to TRBJ2-7; 7 bases align to TRBD2. The CDR3 runs 17 residues. J was trimmed by 0 bases and V by 6 bases; bases with no gene match: 14. The V gene's germline CDR1 is ENHRY and CDR2 SYGVKD. The CDR3 region is CAIRGGLAGSSSYEQYF. The DNA for the CDR3 is TGTGCCATCAGGGGTGGTTTAGCGGGTTCCAGCTCCTACGAGCAGTACTTC.

The chain employs TRBV3-1 and TRBJ2-7, with 11 nucleotides matching TRBD2. The ends lost 3 bases at V and 3 bases at J; junction bases unmatched: 7. CDR3 length: 16 residues. The germline CDR1 and CDR2 sequences are LGHDT and YNNKEL (reference sequence). CDR3 in amino acids: CASSHPIGLAGYEQYF. DNA for the CDR3: TGTGCCAGCAGCCATCCAATAGGACTAGCGGGCTACGAGCAGTACTTC.

The chain carries TRBV11-1 and TRBJ2-3; a possible D gene is TRBD2 (6 bases). Germline-derived CDR1 and CDR2 are SGHAT and FQDESV (reference sequence). V lost 4 bases and J lost 2, with 16 bases in between. The CDR3 length is 16 residues. The CDR3 region has the DNA TGTGCCAGCAGCTACGGGACTCTCGCCCTCACAGATACGCAGTATTTT. This translates into CASSYGTLALTDTQYF.

This rearrangement joins TRBV6-1 to TRBJ2-1; 7 bases align to TRBD2. This CDR3 contains 12 residues. Germline CDR1 MNHNS, CDR2 SASEGT. V lost 4 bases to trimming and J lost 10 bases; unmatched junction nucleotides: 4. This CDR3 is CASSGAGREQFF. The DNA for the CDR3 is TGTGCCAGCAGTGGAGCGGGACGCGAGCAGTTCTTC.

The chain employs TRBV10-1 and TRBJ2-5, with 8 bases fitting TRBD2. The last part of the DNA fits TRBJ2-7 better; the J call may be wrong. The CDR3 has 14 amino acids. Germline V gives CDR1 WNHNN, CDR2 SYGVQD (reference sequence). The CDR3 coding sequence is TGCGCCAGCAGCCCGGGGGGGCTTCTCTACGAGCAGTACTTC. It yields the protein CASSPGGLLYEQYF.

The genes are TRBV20-1 and TRBJ2-7, with a tentative D call TRBD1 (5 bases). The germline CDR1 and CDR2 sequences are DFQATT and SNEGSKA (reference sequence). Trimming left V 5 bases short and J 3 bases short, with 17 bases between. The CDR3 runs 14 residues. CDR3 in DNA: TGCAGTGCTCCCGACAGCCGCACTAACTACGAGCAGTACTTC. Its translation is CSAPDSRTNYEQYF.

A single count supports this clonotype. The CDR3 DNA is TGTGCCAGCGCTATCAGGGGCCCGGGGAGCTCCTACAATGAGCAGTTCTTC. Translation gives CASAIRGPGSSYNEQFF. The gene calls are TRBV11-2 and TRBJ2-1, with D possibly matching TRBD1 (6 bases). The CDR3 extends over 17 amino acids. Trimming took off 8 bases at V and 0 bases at J, with 20 bases between the two ends. In germline, CDR1 is SGHAT, CDR2 FQNNGV. The full variable domain, in which reference TRBV11-2 and TRBJ2-1 provide the parts outside the CDR3, is EAGVAQSPRYKIIEKRQSVAFWCNPISGHATLYWYQQILGQGPKLLIQFQNNGVVDDSQLPKDRFSAERLKGVDSTLKIQPAKLEDSAVYLCASAIRGPGSSYNEQFFGPGTRLTVL.

The genes are TRBV7-9 and TRBJ1-5, with no clear D. CDR1 is SEHNR, CDR2 FQNEAQ, per germline (reference sequence). CDR3 length equals 17 residues. Trimming took 4 bases from V and 0 from J, leaving 16 bases between them. CDR3 loop: CASSSSGRLSSNQPQHF. As DNA, the CDR3 is TGTGCCAGCAGCTCATCGGGGAGGCTGTCTAGCAATCAGCCCCAGCATTTT. The whole variable domain, remainder taken from reference TRBV7-9 and TRBJ1-5, is DTGVSQNPRHKITKRGQNVTFRCDPISEHNRLYWYRQTLGQGPEFLTYFQNEAQLEKSRLLSDRFSAERPKGSFSTLEIQRTEQGDSAMYLCASSSSGRLSSNQPQHFGDGTRLSIL.

The genes are TRBV6-5 and TRBJ2-1, with 7 bases lining up with TRBD1. Matching the DNA end better, TRBJ2-7 makes the J call doubtful. Germline values: CDR1 MNHEY, CDR2 SVGAGI. This CDR3 contains 13 residues. Here the CDR3 DNA reads TGTGCCAGCAGCCTTATACGACAGGGAGTGCAGTACTTC. This encodes CASSLIRQGVQYF.

The chain is built from TRBV5-4 and TRBJ1-1; D is ambiguous. The CDR3 spans 13 residues. Trimming took off 3 bases at V and 8 bases at J, with 14 bases between the two ends. CDR1 is SGHNT, CDR2 YYREEE, per germline (reference sequence). CDR3 coding DNA: TGTGCCAGCAGCTCGGAGCAAGGAGGGGAAGCTTTCTTT. It is translated as CASSSEQGGEAFF.

This clonotype was observed a few times. The V call is TRBV28, the J call TRBJ1-2; D is unclear. The V gene's germline CDR1 is MDHEN and CDR2 SYDVKM. The V end lost 4 bases, the J end lost 2 bases, and 11 bases lay between the germline ends. This CDR3 contains 14 residues. The CDR3 here is CASSSGIKNYGYTF. The DNA for the CDR3 is TGTGCCAGCAGTTCTGGGATCAAGAACTATGGCTACACCTTC.

This chain joins TRBV27 and TRBJ2-4, with D perhaps TRBD1 or TRBD2 (5 bases each). The J call is uncertain, as TRBJ2-7 better fits the DNA end. The CDR3 is 13 amino acids. The V gene's germline CDR1 is MNHEY and CDR2 SMNVEV (reference sequence). The CDR3 nucleotides are TGTGCCAGCAGGAGGGACGGAACCTACGAGCAGTACTTC. Protein: CASRRDGTYEQYF.

The gene calls are TRBV27 and TRBJ2-1; no firm D call. Trimming removed 7 bases from V and 3 bases from J, with 16 bases in between. The CDR3 spans 15 residues. CDR1 is MNHEY and CDR2 is SMNVEV in the germline V gene (reference sequence). DNA for the CDR3: TGTGCCAGCACCCCCGGCGGTGATGACTACAATGAGCAGTTCTTC. It encodes CASTPGGDDYNEQFF.

This clonotype showed up just a few times. The chain joins TRBV29-1 to TRBJ2-3, with 8 bases fitting TRBD1. J gave up 2 bases and V 4 bases, and 2 bases lay outside the gene matches. This CDR3 region has 13 residues. The germline V gene has CDR1 SQVTM and CDR2 ANQGSEA. CDR3: CSVAGQDTDTQYF. The CDR3, as DNA: TGCAGCGTTGCGGGACAGGACACAGATACGCAGTATTTT.